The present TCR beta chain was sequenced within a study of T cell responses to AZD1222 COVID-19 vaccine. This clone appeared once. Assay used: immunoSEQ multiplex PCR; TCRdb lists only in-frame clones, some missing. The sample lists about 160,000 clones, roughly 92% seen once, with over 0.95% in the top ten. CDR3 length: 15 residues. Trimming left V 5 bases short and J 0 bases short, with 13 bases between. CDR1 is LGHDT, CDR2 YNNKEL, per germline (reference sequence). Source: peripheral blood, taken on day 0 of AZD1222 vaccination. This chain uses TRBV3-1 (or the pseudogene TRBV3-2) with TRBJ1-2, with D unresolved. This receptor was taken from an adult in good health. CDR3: CASSYLAKANYGYTF. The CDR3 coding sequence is TGTGCCAGCAGCTATCTTGCAAAAGCTAACTATGGCTACACCTTC.